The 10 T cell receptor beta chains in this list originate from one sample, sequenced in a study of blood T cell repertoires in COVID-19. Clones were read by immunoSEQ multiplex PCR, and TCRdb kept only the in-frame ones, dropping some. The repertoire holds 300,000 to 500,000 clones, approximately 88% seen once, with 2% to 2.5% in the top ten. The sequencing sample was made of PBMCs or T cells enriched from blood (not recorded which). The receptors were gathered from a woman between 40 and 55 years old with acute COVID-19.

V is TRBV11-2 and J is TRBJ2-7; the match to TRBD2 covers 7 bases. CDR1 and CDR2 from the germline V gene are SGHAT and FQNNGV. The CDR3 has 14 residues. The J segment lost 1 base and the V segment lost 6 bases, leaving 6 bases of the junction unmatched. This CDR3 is CASSTGLDSYEQYF. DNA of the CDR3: TGTGCCAGCAGTACCGGACTAGATTCCTACGAGCAGTACTTC. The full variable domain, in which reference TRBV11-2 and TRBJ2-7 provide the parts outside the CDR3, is EAGVAQSPRYKIIEKRQSVAFWCNPISGHATLYWYQQILGQGPKLLIQFQNNGVVDDSQLPKDRFSAERLKGVDSTLKIQPAKLEDSAVYLCASSTGLDSYEQYFGPGTRLTVT.

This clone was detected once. CDR3 sequence reads: CASSQTGSYEQYF. The CDR3 coding sequence is TGCGCCAGCAGCCAGACAGGTTCCTACGAGCAGTACTTC. V usage is TRBV4-1 and J usage is TRBJ2-7; D might be TRBD1 (6 bases). Germline loops: CDR1 MGHRA, CDR2 YSYEKL. The CDR3 consists of 13 residues. Trimming removed 3 bases at V and 1 base at J, with 7 bases between.

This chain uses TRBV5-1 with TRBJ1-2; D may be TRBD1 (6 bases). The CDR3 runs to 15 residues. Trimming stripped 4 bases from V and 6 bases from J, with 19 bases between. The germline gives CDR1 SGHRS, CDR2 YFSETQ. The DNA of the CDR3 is TGCGCCAGCAGCCAGGGGACGCCAAAAGGCAATGGCTACACCTTC. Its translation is CASSQGTPKGNGYTF. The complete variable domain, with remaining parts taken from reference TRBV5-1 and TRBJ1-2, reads KAGVTQTPRYLIKTRGQQVTLSCSPISGHRSVSWYQQTPGQGLQFLFEYFSETQRNKGNFPGRFSGRQFSNSRSEMNVSTLELGDSALYLCASSQGTPKGNGYTFGSGTRLTVV.

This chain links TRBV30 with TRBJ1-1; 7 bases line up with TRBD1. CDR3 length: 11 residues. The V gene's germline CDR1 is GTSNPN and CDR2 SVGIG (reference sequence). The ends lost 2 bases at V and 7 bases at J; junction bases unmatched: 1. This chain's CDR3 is CAWSQGVEAFF. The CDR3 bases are TGTGCCTGGAGTCAGGGGGTTGAAGCTTTCTTT. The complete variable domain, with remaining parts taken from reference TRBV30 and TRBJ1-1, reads SQTIHQWPATLVQPVGSPLSLECTVEGTSNPNLYWYRQAAGRGLQLLFYSVGIGQISSEVPQNLSASRPQDRQFILSSKKLLLSDSGFYLCAWSQGVEAFFGQGTRLTVV.

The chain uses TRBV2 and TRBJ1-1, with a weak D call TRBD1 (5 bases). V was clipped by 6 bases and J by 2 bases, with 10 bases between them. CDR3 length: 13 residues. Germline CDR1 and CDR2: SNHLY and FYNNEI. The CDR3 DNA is TGTGCCAGCAGCCCCAGGGCCAACACTGAAGCTTTCTTT. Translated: CASSPRANTEAFF.

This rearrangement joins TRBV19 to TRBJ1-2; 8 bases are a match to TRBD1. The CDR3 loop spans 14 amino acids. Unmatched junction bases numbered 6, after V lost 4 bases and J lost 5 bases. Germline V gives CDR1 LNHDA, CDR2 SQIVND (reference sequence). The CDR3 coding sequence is TGTGCCAGTAGTACACGCCAGGGGGCGTATGGCTACACCTTC. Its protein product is CASSTRQGAYGYTF.

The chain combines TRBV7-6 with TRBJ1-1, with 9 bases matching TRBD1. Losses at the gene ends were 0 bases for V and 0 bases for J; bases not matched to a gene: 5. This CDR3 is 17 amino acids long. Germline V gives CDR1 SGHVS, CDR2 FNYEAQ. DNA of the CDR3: TGTGCCAGCAGCTTAGCGGGGACAGGGTGGGTGAACACTGAAGCTTTCTTT. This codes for CASSLAGTGWVNTEAFF.

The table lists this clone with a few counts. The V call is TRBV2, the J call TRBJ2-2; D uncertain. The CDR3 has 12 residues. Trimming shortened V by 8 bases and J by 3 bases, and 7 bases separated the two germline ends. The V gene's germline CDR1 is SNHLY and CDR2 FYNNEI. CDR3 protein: CASLRYTGELFF. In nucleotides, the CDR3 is TGTGCCAGCCTCCGGTACACCGGGGAGCTGTTTTTT. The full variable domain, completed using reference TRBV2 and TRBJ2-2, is EPEVTQTPSHQVTQMGQEVILRCVPISNHLYFYWYRQILGQKVEFLVSFYNNEISEKSEIFDDQFSVERPDGSNFTLKIRSTKLEDSAMYFCASLRYTGELFFGEGSRLTVL.

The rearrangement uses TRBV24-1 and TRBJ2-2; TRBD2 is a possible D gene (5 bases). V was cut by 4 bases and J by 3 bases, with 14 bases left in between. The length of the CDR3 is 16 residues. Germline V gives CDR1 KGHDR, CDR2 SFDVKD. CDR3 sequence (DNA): TGTGCCACCAGTGACCCCCCCGGGGATGACACCGGGGAGCTGTTTTTT. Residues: CATSDPPGDDTGELFF.

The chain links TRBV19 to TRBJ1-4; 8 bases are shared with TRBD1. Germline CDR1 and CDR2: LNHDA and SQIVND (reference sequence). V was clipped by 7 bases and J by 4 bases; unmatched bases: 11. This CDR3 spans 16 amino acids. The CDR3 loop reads CASTHPGGASNEKLFF. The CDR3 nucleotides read TGTGCCAGTACCCACCCAGGGGGCGCGAGTAATGAAAAACTGTTTTTT.